One and the same sample provided the 23 T cell receptor beta chains below, sequenced in a study of blood T cell repertoires in COVID-19. Sequencing used immunoSEQ multiplex PCR; TCRdb keeps in-frame clones, though not all of them. The table records just under 45,000 clones, about 88% of them present only once. The sequenced sample consisted of peripheral blood. The source is a human donor in a cohort sampled during active COVID-19.

The V gene is TRBV7-8, the J gene TRBJ1-5; 9 bases line up with TRBD1. The CDR3 is 15 residues long. V lost 5 bases, J lost 6 bases, and 8 bases stayed unmatched. In germline, CDR1 is SGHVS, CDR2 FQNEAQ. The CDR3 sequence: CASSLGTGNLQPQHF. CDR3 nucleotide sequence: TGTGCCAGCAGCCTCGGGACAGGGAATCTTCAGCCCCAGCATTTT. Variable domain in full (rest from reference TRBV7-8 and TRBJ1-5): GAGVSQSPRYKVAKRGQDVALRCDPISGHVSLFWYQQALGQGPEFLTYFQNEAQLDKSGLPSDRFFAERPEGSVSTLKIQRTQQEDSAVYLCASSLGTGNLQPQHFGDGTRLSIL.

The table lists this clone with a few counts. This rearrangement joins TRBV6-5 to TRBJ1-4; D perhaps matches TRBD1 (5 bases). Per germline, CDR1 MNHEY and CDR2 SVGAGI. V was trimmed by 8 bases and J by 6 bases, leaving 16 bases between them. The CDR3 consists of 14 residues. The CDR3 sequence: CASVLGAGYEKLFF. The CDR3, as DNA: TGTGCCAGCGTTTTAGGGGCTGGGTATGAAAAACTGTTTTTT.

This clone was seen only once. J is TRBJ1-2 and V is TRBV6-5, with TRBD1 identical over 7 bases. Germline CDR1 reads MNHEY; CDR2 reads SVGAGI. Trimming cost V 6 bases and J 7 bases; bases outside gene matches: 11. This CDR3 is built from 14 residues. The CDR3 reads CASRDPGQIPGYTF. Written as DNA, the CDR3 is TGTGCCAGCAGAGACCCGGGACAGATTCCTGGCTACACCTTC.

The CDR3 DNA follows: TGTGCCAGCAGCCCCAAGGTGAGGTATCGCGGAAACACCATATATTTT. This gives the protein CASSPKVRYRGNTIYF. J is TRBJ1-3 and V is TRBV7-9; D is uncertain. Germline CDR1 SEHNR, CDR2 FQNEAQ (reference sequence). The CDR3 has 16 amino acids. V was trimmed by 5 bases and J by 4 bases, leaving 18 bases between them.

The V call is TRBV7-2, the J call TRBJ1-4; no reliable D call. CDR1 is SGHTA and CDR2 is FQGNSA in the germline V gene. V was clipped by 6 bases and J by 0 bases, with 11 bases between them. CDR3 length equals 15 residues. CDR3 protein: CASSMYSATNEKLFF. CDR3 nucleotide sequence: TGTGCCAGCAGTATGTACAGTGCAACTAATGAAAAACTGTTTTTT.

The CDR3 DNA reads as TGTGCCAGCCGGGAGGGACTCGGAAACACCATATATTTT. The encoded protein is CASREGLGNTIYF. The chain recombines TRBV7-9 with TRBJ1-3; D might be TRBD1 (5 bases). Germline loops: CDR1 SEHNR, CDR2 FQNEAQ (reference sequence). The CDR3 length is 13 residues. V was pared by 8 bases and J by 4 bases, with 12 bases between.

The V call is TRBV2, the J call TRBJ2-1, with 7 nucleotides matching TRBD2. The CDR3 runs 12 residues. Germline-derived CDR1 and CDR2 are SNHLY and FYNNEI. The junction had 6 bases not matched to a gene; V was cut back by 7 bases and J by 9 bases. CDR3: CASILAESEQFF. The CDR3 bases are TGTGCCAGCATCCTAGCGGAGAGTGAGCAGTTCTTC.

The chain carries TRBV6-5 and TRBJ1-2; weak D call: TRBD1 (6 bases). The V gene lost 5 bases and the J gene lost 3 bases, with 16 bases spanning the gap. The CDR3 sequence is 15 residues long. The V gene's germline CDR1 is MNHEY and CDR2 SVGAGI. CDR3 nucleotide sequence: TGTGCCAGCAGTCGACGGGCGGGGGGCCACTATGGCTACACCTTC. Translating it yields CASSRRAGGHYGYTF.

The V and J genes are TRBV24-1 and TRBJ2-1; TRBD2 agrees at 10 bases. The germline V gene has CDR1 KGHDR and CDR2 SFDVKD. The CDR3 runs to 13 residues. V lost 5 bases and J lost 8; bases outside the gene matches: 2. The CDR3 nucleotides are TGTGCCACCAGTGTAGCGGGGGGTTATGAGCAGTTCTTC. Its translation: CATSVAGGYEQFF.

The chain links TRBV30 to TRBJ2-1, with D maybe TRBD1 (6 bases). CDR1 is GTSNPN and CDR2 is SVGIG in the germline V gene (reference sequence). V lost 4 bases to trimming and J lost 1 base, with 11 bases between them. CDR3 length equals 14 residues. CDR3 in amino acids: CAWTAGVSYNEQFF. The CDR3 DNA follows: TGTGCCTGGACTGCAGGGGTTTCCTACAATGAGCAGTTCTTC.

The chain couples TRBV6-5 to TRBJ1-2; D gene ambiguous. Trimming left V 0 bases short and J 7 bases short, with 12 bases between. CDR1 and CDR2 (germline): MNHEY, SVGAGI. This CDR3 has 14 residues. CDR3 nucleotide sequence: TGTGCCAGCAGTTACTCGCCCTCGGGGTTTGGCTACACCTTC. This encodes CASSYSPSGFGYTF.

The J gene is TRBJ2-7, the V gene TRBV3-1 (or the pseudogene TRBV3-2), with a tentative D call TRBD2 (6 bases). V gave up 4 bases and J gave up 7 bases, with 11 bases separating them. The V gene's germline CDR1 is LGHDT and CDR2 YNNKEL (reference sequence). The CDR3 consists of 12 residues. The CDR3 here is CASSPGGWEQYF. CDR3 nucleotides: TGTGCCAGCAGCCCTGGAGGGTGGGAGCAGTACTTC.

Points on this clone: The junction and the germline gene differ at one end; a read error may be behind it. The V and J genes are TRBV11-2 and TRBJ2-3; TRBD2 agrees at 8 bases. The CDR3 sequence is 15 residues long. Germline lookup yields CDR1 SGHAT and CDR2 FQNNGV. CDR3 sequence reads: CASSYDGGGTDTQYF. CDR3 coding DNA: TGTGCCAGCAGCTATGACGGGGGGGGCACCGATACGCAGTATTTT.

This chain uses TRBV7-2 with TRBJ1-5; 9 bases are a match to TRBD1. CDR3 size: 15 residues. Germline CDR1 reads SGHTA; CDR2 reads FQGNSA. The trim removed 5 bases at V and 0 bases at J, leaving 2 bases unmatched. CDR3 DNA: TGTGCCAGCAGCGGGACAGGGAATAGCAATCAGCCCCAGCATTTT. It encodes CASSGTGNSNQPQHF.

The chain employs TRBV7-8 and TRBJ2-7; 13 bases line up with TRBD2. Germline CDR1 is SGHVS and CDR2 is FQNEAQ. The CDR3 runs 15 residues. The CDR3 is CASSLGTSGVHEQYV. CDR3 nucleotides: TGTGCCAGCAGTTTAGGGACTAGCGGGGTGCACGAGCAGTACGTC.

The CDR3 sequence: CASSLAPGEYNEQFF. The CDR3 DNA is TGCGCCAGCAGCTTGGCCCCAGGGGAGTACAATGAGCAGTTCTTC. The chain has TRBV5-1 and TRBJ2-1; D perhaps matches TRBD1 (6 bases). Germline assignment: CDR1 SGHRS and CDR2 YFSETQ. This CDR3 region has 15 residues. Trimming took off 0 bases at V and 4 bases at J, with 11 bases between the two ends. The full variable domain, in which reference TRBV5-1 and TRBJ2-1 provide the parts outside the CDR3, is KAGVTQTPRYLIKTRGQQVTLSCSPISGHRSVSWYQQTPGQGLQFLFEYFSETQRNKGNFPGRFSGRQFSNSRSEMNVSTLELGDSALYLCASSLAPGEYNEQFFGPGTRLTVL.

This clone was seen only once. V gene TRBV5-1 combines with J gene TRBJ1-2; perhaps TRBD1 as D (6 bases). The length of the CDR3 is 13 residues. Germline values: CDR1 SGHRS, CDR2 YFSETQ. V was clipped by 2 bases and J by 3 bases, with 8 bases between them. In nucleotides, the CDR3 is TGCGCCAGCAGCTTTGGGGGCGACTATGGCTACACCTTC. This gives the protein CASSFGGDYGYTF.

The V gene is TRBV29-1, the J gene TRBJ2-3; 10 bases map to TRBD2. CDR1 is SQVTM, CDR2 ANQGSEA, per germline. V dropped 7 bases and J dropped 3; count of bases not matched to a gene: 7. The CDR3 length is 14 residues. CDR3 in amino acids: CSAASGGGTDTQYF. CDR3 DNA sequence: TGCAGCGCCGCAAGCGGGGGGGGGACAGATACGCAGTATTTT.

The chain recombines TRBV7-2 with TRBJ2-1, with 15 bases aligning to TRBD2. CDR1 and CDR2 (germline): SGHTA, FQGNSA. The junction had 8 bases not matched to a gene; V was cut back by 5 bases and J by 9 bases. This CDR3 has 16 amino acids. The DNA for the CDR3 is TGTGCCAGCAGCAGACGGACTAGCGGGGGGGTAAGTGAGCAGTTCTTC. This encodes CASSRRTSGGVSEQFF.

In this sample, this clone turned up a few times. The chain is built from TRBV15 and TRBJ1-5, with D perhaps TRBD1 (6 bases). The V gene's germline CDR1 is LNHNV and CDR2 YYDKDF (reference sequence). V lost 11 bases and J 6 bases, leaving 17 bases between the germline ends. The CDR3 spans 13 residues. The CDR3 here is CASGEGGIQPQHF. The CDR3 DNA is TGTGCCTCCGGGGAGGGGGGGATTCAGCCCCAGCATTTT.

This chain joins TRBV10-3 and TRBJ1-2; D is uncertain. Trimming removed 6 bases at V and 4 bases at J, with 15 bases between. Germline V gene data show CDR1 as ENHRY and CDR2 as SYGVKD. The CDR3 extends over 14 amino acids. This chain's CDR3 is CAIRGVGSGYGYTF. The CDR3 DNA follows: TGTGCCATCAGGGGAGTTGGGTCTGGCTATGGCTACACCTTC.

V is TRBV5-1 and J is TRBJ2-5, with 7 bases lining up with TRBD1. V shed 4 bases, J shed 5 bases, and the junction held 8 bases outside the gene matches. The CDR3 contains 14 residues. The germline gives CDR1 SGHRS, CDR2 YFSETQ. As DNA, the CDR3 is TGCGCCAGCAGCAAAGACAGGGTGGAGGAGACCCAGTACTTC. Translated, it gives CASSKDRVEETQYF.

The chain recombines TRBV6-2 or TRBV6-3 with TRBJ2-7, with 7 bases that match TRBD2. The V segment lost 6 bases and the J segment 6 bases; nucleotides outside the gene matches: 11. CDR1 is MNHEY, CDR2 SVGEGT, per germline. The CDR3 is 14 amino acids. The CDR3 DNA follows: TGTGCCAGCAGCTCGTGGGGGGGAACAGGCGAGCAGTACTTC. Protein: CASSSWGGTGEQYF.